Each of the 10 T cell receptor beta chains below was sequenced from the same sample in a study of blood T cell repertoires in COVID-19. The table came from immunoSEQ multiplex PCR; TCRdb's copy has only in-frame clones and leaves some out. Among under 200,000 clones listed, 88% were seen once. The sequencing sample was made of PBMCs or T cells enriched from blood (not recorded which). These receptors originate from a woman between 45 and 60 years old who had recovered from COVID-19.

The chain couples TRBV28 to TRBJ1-5, with D possibly being TRBD1 (5 bases). The germline V gene encodes CDR1 MDHEN and CDR2 SYDVKM. Trimming stripped 3 bases from V and 7 bases from J, with 7 bases between. The CDR3 is made up of 12 amino acids. The CDR3 nucleotides are TGTGCCAGCAGTTTGAACAGGCAGCCCCAGCATTTT. Translation: CASSLNRQPQHF.

The chain joins TRBV7-3 to TRBJ1-1, with D perhaps TRBD1 (5 bases). V shed 5 bases and J shed 4 bases, with 14 bases lying between them. Germline V gene sequence: CDR1 SGHTA, CDR2 FQGTGA. This CDR3 is 14 amino acids long. In DNA form, the CDR3 reads TGTGCCAGCAGCGTTCAGGGATATGGCACTGAAGCTTTCTTT. This encodes CASSVQGYGTEAFF. Full variable domain (remainder filled in from reference TRBV7-3 and TRBJ1-1): GAGVSQTPSNKVTEKGKYVELRCDPISGHTALYWYRQSLGQGPEFLIYFQGTGAADDSGLPNDRFFAVRPEGSVSTLKIQRTERGDSAVYLCASSVQGYGTEAFFGQGTRLTVV.

J is TRBJ2-1 and V is TRBV7-2; the match to TRBD1 covers 12 bases. CDR1 SGHTA and CDR2 FQGNSA come from the germline V gene. This CDR3 is built from 15 residues. V shed 5 bases, J shed 4 bases, and the junction held 3 bases outside the gene matches. CDR3 sequence: CASSRDRGQYNEQFF. As DNA, the CDR3 is TGTGCCAGCAGCAGGGACAGGGGGCAATACAATGAGCAGTTCTTC.

The genes are TRBV5-4 and TRBJ2-1; possible D gene TRBD2, 7 bases. Germline values: CDR1 SGHNT, CDR2 YYREEE (reference sequence). The CDR3 runs 17 residues. Trimming removed 6 bases at V and 0 bases at J, with 19 bases between. Here the CDR3 DNA reads TGTGCCAGCACCCTCTGGGAGGGGGGTTACTCCTACAATGAGCAGTTCTTC. It codes for CASTLWEGGYSYNEQFF.

V and J are TRBV7-3 and TRBJ1-1, with D possibly matching TRBD1 (6 bases). The V gene lost 4 bases and the J gene lost 1 base, with 10 bases spanning the gap. The length of the CDR3 is 14 residues. Germline V gene data show CDR1 as SGHTA and CDR2 as FQGTGA. CDR3 sequence: CASSSQGPNTEAFF. The CDR3, as DNA: TGTGCCAGCAGCTCACAGGGTCCGAACACTGAAGCTTTCTTT.

This chain links TRBV18 with TRBJ1-1; possibly TRBD1 for D (5 bases). CDR3 length: 13 residues. The germline gives CDR1 KGHSH, CDR2 LQKENI. Trimming took off 8 bases at V and 0 bases at J, with 10 bases between the two ends. CDR3 sequence: CASKQALNTEAFF. In nucleotides, the CDR3 is TGTGCCAGCAAACAGGCTCTGAACACTGAAGCTTTCTTT.

The chain links TRBV6-5 to TRBJ2-3, with TRBD1 identical over 8 bases. The CDR3 extends over 15 amino acids. V was pared by 6 bases and J by 2 bases, with 7 bases of the junction left unmatched. Germline V gene data show CDR1 as MNHEY and CDR2 as SVGAGI. The CDR3 is CASRRDRGNTDTQYF. CDR3 coding DNA: TGTGCCAGCAGACGAGACAGGGGCAACACAGATACGCAGTATTTT.

The J gene is TRBJ2-1, the V gene TRBV7-2; 9 nucleotides align to TRBD2. Trimming took 3 bases from V and 0 from J; bases not matched to a gene: 6. The CDR3 is 17 residues long. CDR1 SGHTA and CDR2 FQGNSA come from the germline V gene. This chain's CDR3 is CASSLLAGALSYNEQFF. DNA of the CDR3: TGTGCCAGCAGCTTGTTAGCGGGGGCCCTCTCCTACAATGAGCAGTTCTTC.

V gene TRBV9 combines with J gene TRBJ2-5, with 8 bases identical to TRBD1. There are 14 residues in the CDR3. Germline V gene lookup returns CDR1 SGDLS and CDR2 YYNGEE. Trimming at V came to 4 bases and at J to 5 bases, leaving 7 bases not matched to a gene. As DNA, the CDR3 is TGTGCCAGCAGCACTCCAGGGGGCGGGGAGACCCAGTACTTC. As protein: CASSTPGGGETQYF.

CDR3 in DNA: TGCGCCAGCAGCCCACGGACAGGGGGACCCACAGATACGCAGTATTTT. Translating it yields CASSPRTGGPTDTQYF. The chain carries TRBV5-1 and TRBJ2-3, with 10 bases matching TRBD1. The CDR3 is 16 residues long. From germline, CDR1 is SGHRS and CDR2 YFSETQ. After removal of 4 bases from V and 2 bases from J, the junction contained 7 bases not matched to a gene.